Below are 28 T cell receptor beta chains sequenced from a single sample in a study of spatial heterogeneity in lung cancer. These receptors have no known antigen. The time point: sample taken at primary tumor resection. Study observations and caveats: Expanded alpha and beta TCR counts within tumors tracked tumor mutation counts.

TCRdb redid the calling of the 5' RACE reads with MiXCR, one entry per CDR3 protein. Among 25,000 to 30,000 distinct CDR3 sequences listed, roughly 7.2% were seen once. The source material was lung tumor tissue, sampled at surgery. Source of these receptors: a male donor with early-stage non-small cell lung cancer.

The sample holds many counts of this clonotype. This rearrangement joins TRBV28 to TRBJ2-1, with TRBD1 matching over 7 bases. Losses at the gene ends were 5 bases for V and 15 bases for J; bases not matched to a gene: 10. From germline, CDR1 is MDHEN and CDR2 SYDVKM. There are 12 residues in the CDR3. The chain's CDR3 is CASSQPDRDRFF. The DNA for the CDR3 is TGTGCCAGCAGTCAACCCGACAGGGATCGGTTCTTC.

This chain uses TRBV4-1 with TRBJ2-3, with a possible D match to TRBD2 (5 bases). V was pared by 3 bases and J by 1 base, with 14 bases between. CDR3 length: 16 residues. Germline CDR1 reads MGHRA; CDR2 reads YSYEKL. CDR3 nucleotide sequence: TGCGCCAGCAGCCAGCCGGACTTGGGTGGCACAGATACGCAGTATTTT. It encodes CASSQPDLGGTDTQYF.

This clonotype was counted ten times or more. The CDR3 protein is CASSLEPAGLTNTEAFF. Written as DNA, the CDR3 is TGTGCCAGCAGCTTAGAACCAGCAGGACTCACGAACACTGAAGCTTTCTTT. The chain uses TRBV7-6 and TRBJ1-1; D uncertain. V was clipped by 1 base and J by 1 base, with 16 bases between them. There are 17 residues in the CDR3. The germline gives CDR1 SGHVS, CDR2 FNYEAQ. Using reference TRBV7-6 and TRBJ1-1 for the parts outside the CDR3, the full variable domain is GAGVSQSPRYKVTKRGQDVALRCDPISGHVSLYWYRQALGQGPEFLTYFNYEAQQDKSGLPNDRFSAERPEGSISTLTIQRTEQRDSAMYRCASSLEPAGLTNTEAFFGQGTRLTVV.

This clonotype has at least ten counts. Compared with germline, one end of the junction differs, possibly owing to a read error. The chain employs TRBV7-7 and TRBJ2-2; possible D gene TRBD1, 6 bases. Germline V gene lookup returns CDR1 SSHAT and CDR2 FNYEAQ (reference sequence). The CDR3 length is 16 residues. Written as DNA, the CDR3 is TGTGCTAGCAGTAGTATGCCGGGACAGAACACCGGGGAGCTGTTTTTT. Translated: CASSSMPGQNTGELFF.

The CDR3 spells CASSLRDLNTEAFF. The CDR3 DNA sequence: TGTGCCAGCAGCCTCCGGGACTTGAACACTGAAGCTTTCTTT. The chain uses TRBV3-1 and TRBJ1-1; maybe TRBD1 (5 bases). Per the germline V gene, CDR1 is LGHDT and CDR2 is YNNKEL (reference sequence). Trimming removed 4 bases from V and 0 bases from J, with 9 bases in between. The CDR3 loop spans 14 amino acids. Together with reference TRBV3-1 and TRBJ1-1, the CDR3 gives the full variable domain: DTAVSQTPKYLVTQMGNDKSIKCEQNLGHDTMYWYKQDSKKFLKIMFSYNNKELIINETVPNRFSPKSPDKAHLNLHINSLELGDSAVYFCASSLRDLNTEAFFGQGTRLTVV.

The table lists this clonotype with many counts. The rearrangement links TRBV7-2 to TRBJ1-4, with 8 bases fitting TRBD1. V was pared by 6 bases and J by 6 bases, with 6 bases of the junction left unmatched. CDR1 is SGHTA and CDR2 is FQGNSA in the germline V gene. The CDR3 runs 14 residues. The DNA for the CDR3 is TGTGCCAGCAGTTCCAGGGGGCGCGATGAAAAACTGTTTTTT. It specifies CASSSRGRDEKLFF.

Within the sample, this clonotype is medium-sized. The V gene is TRBV5-1, the J gene TRBJ2-2; no clear D. CDR1 is SGHRS, CDR2 YFSETQ, per germline. V lost 0 bases to trimming and J lost 0 bases, with 3 bases between them. The CDR3 is 14 residues long. CDR3 in amino acids: CASSLVSNTGELFF. CDR3 nucleotides: TGCGCCAGCAGCTTGGTTTCGAACACCGGGGAGCTGTTTTTT.

This clonotype was detected ten times or more. The chain has TRBV7-9 and TRBJ2-3; D gene uncertain. Trimming shortened V by 7 bases and J by 4 bases, and 6 bases separated the two germline ends. The CDR3 runs 11 residues. Germline V gene lookup returns CDR1 SEHNR and CDR2 FQNEAQ (reference sequence). CDR3 nucleotide sequence: TGTGCCAGCAACGGTGCAGATACGCAGTATTTT. It is translated as CASNGADTQYF.

This clonotype was detected many times. This sequence may be a read error, since a much larger clone differs from it by one base. The chain is built from TRBV4-2 and TRBJ1-1; TRBD1 matches at 7 bases. This CDR3 comprises 15 residues. Germline CDR1 reads LGHNA; CDR2 reads YNFKEQ. CDR3 DNA sequence: TGTGCCAGCACCCAACCGCGACAGGGGAACACTGAAGCTTTCTTT. Amino acid sequence: CASTQPRQGNTEAFF.

The rearrangement uses TRBV12-3 or TRBV12-4 and TRBJ1-3; 9 bases agree with TRBD1. With 7 bases clipped from V and 0 bases from J, the junction kept 13 bases outside the gene matches. The CDR3 consists of 18 residues. CDR3 DNA: TGTGCCAGCACCCCGGGACAGGGTGGAAGCTACTCTGGAAACACCATATATTTT. It yields the protein CASTPGQGGSYSGNTIYF.

This clonotype was found many times. The gene calls are TRBV3-1 and TRBJ1-3; D perhaps matches TRBD1 (5 bases). The length of the CDR3 is 13 residues. Germline CDR1 and CDR2: LGHDT and YNNKEL (reference sequence). Trimming shortened V by 4 bases and J by 2 bases, and 6 bases separated the two germline ends. CDR3 in amino acids: CASSPGPGNTIYF. The DNA of the CDR3 is TGTGCCAGCAGCCCGGGACCTGGAAACACCATATATTTT.

This clonotype occurred many times. This chain uses TRBV14 with TRBJ1-5, with 10 bases fitting TRBD1. The ends lost 0 bases at V and 2 bases at J; junction bases unmatched: 13. The V gene's germline CDR1 is SGHDN and CDR2 FVKESK. The CDR3 is 20 residues long. Here the CDR3 DNA reads TGTGCCAGCAGCCAAGAATTCGGGACAGGGGCTGCTAGCGGCAATCAGCCCCAGCATTTT. It encodes CASSQEFGTGAASGNQPQHF.

The table lists this clonotype with many counts. This CDR3 is CASSLGQWSYEQYF. The CDR3 DNA follows: TGTGCCAGCAGCTTAGGACAGTGGTCCTACGAGCAGTACTTC. The gene calls are TRBV7-2 and TRBJ2-7; maybe TRBD1 (5 bases). The CDR3 consists of 14 residues. V was clipped by 1 base and J by 1 base, with 8 bases between them. The germline V gene encodes CDR1 SGHTA and CDR2 FQGNSA.

In its sample, this clonotype was seen many times. This chain links TRBV7-9 with TRBJ2-7; D is unresolved. Germline loops: CDR1 SEHNR, CDR2 FQNEAQ (reference sequence). This CDR3 is built from 12 residues. Trimming shortened V by 0 bases and J by 7 bases, and 7 bases separated the two germline ends. For the CDR3, the DNA is TGTGCCAGCAGCTTAGCTGGGGTTGAGCAGTACTTC. This translates into CASSLAGVEQYF.

The sample holds many counts of this clonotype. V usage is TRBV13 and J usage is TRBJ2-7; perhaps TRBD2 as D (5 bases). The V end lost 5 bases, the J end lost 7 bases, and 9 bases lay between the germline ends. CDR1 PRHDT and CDR2 FYEKMQ come from the germline V gene (reference sequence). The CDR3 length is 11 residues. The CDR3, as DNA: TGTGCCAGCAGCCTCCGGGAAGAGCAGTACTTC. Translation: CASSLREEQYF.

The table lists this clonotype with a few counts. The chain recombines TRBV4-2 with TRBJ2-3; 7 positions match TRBD2. CDR1 is LGHNA, CDR2 YNFKEQ, per germline. With V trimmed by 5 bases and J by 2 bases, 10 bases remained unmatched. The CDR3 is made up of 16 amino acids. CDR3 in amino acids: CASSKGAGTITDTQYF. Written as DNA, the CDR3 is TGTGCCAGCAGCAAAGGAGCGGGAACCATCACAGATACGCAGTATTTT.

At least ten counts were recorded for this clonotype. This rearrangement joins TRBV20-1 to TRBJ2-2; unclear D gene. The CDR3 consists of 13 residues. Trimming left V 6 bases short and J 6 bases short, with 14 bases between. Germline CDR1 is DFQATT and CDR2 is SNEGSKA (reference sequence). The CDR3 loop reads CSAHGSWSGELFF. CDR3 sequence (DNA): TGCAGTGCCCACGGGTCATGGTCCGGGGAGCTGTTTTTT.

In regard to this clonotype: With a much larger clone just one base away, this may be a read error. A read error is likely, as this CDR3 ends without the conserved phenylalanine or tryptophan. The chain employs TRBV28 and TRBJ1-3, with TRBD1 as a possible D gene (6 bases). Trimming removed 6 bases from V and 0 bases from J, with 12 bases in between. The CDR3 covers 15 residues. Germline loops: CDR1 MDHEN, CDR2 SYDVKM. CDR3: CASSRQGSSGNTIYL. In DNA, the CDR3 is TGTGCCAGCAGCCGCCAGGGGTCCTCTGGAAACACCATATATCTT.

The gene calls are TRBV4-2 and TRBJ2-3, with TRBD2 identical over 12 bases. This CDR3 spans 17 amino acids. Germline values: CDR1 LGHNA, CDR2 YNFKEQ. Trimming cost V 1 base and J 5 bases; bases outside gene matches: 7. DNA of the CDR3: TGTGCCAGCAGCCAAGGGCTAGCGGGGGGGCAGGGAGATACGCAGTATTTT. Translated, it gives CASSQGLAGGQGDTQYF.

This clonotype was seen at least ten times. The rearrangement uses TRBV4-3 and TRBJ1-6; D possibly corresponds to TRBD1 (5 bases). Looked up from germline, CDR1 is LGHNA and CDR2 is YSLEER. This CDR3 contains 18 residues. Trimming left V 0 bases short and J 5 bases short, with 17 bases between. The CDR3 sequence is CASSQEPLGLYNNSPLHF. As DNA, the CDR3 is TGCGCCAGCAGCCAAGAGCCCTTGGGACTGTACAATAATTCACCCCTCCACTTT.

CDR3 loop: CSARVYSPGTGELFF. CDR3 nucleotide sequence: TGCAGTGCTAGAGTATACAGCCCGGGGACCGGGGAGCTGTTTTTT. The chain carries TRBV20-1 and TRBJ2-2; tentatively, D is TRBD2 (5 bases). This CDR3 region has 15 residues. Trimming left V 1 base short and J 5 bases short, with 14 bases between. CDR1 and CDR2 (germline): DFQATT, SNEGSKA (reference sequence).

This clonotype was seen many times. The chain couples TRBV5-1 to TRBJ1-1, with 7 bases fitting TRBD1. Germline CDR1 and CDR2: SGHRS and YFSETQ. The CDR3 has 16 residues. V lost 7 bases, J lost 0 bases, and 12 bases stayed unmatched. This CDR3 is CASSREGQPMNTEAFF. The CDR3 coding sequence is TGCGCCAGCTCCCGGGAGGGACAGCCTATGAACACTGAAGCTTTCTTT.

The table lists this clonotype with a few counts. This rearrangement joins TRBV20-1 to TRBJ2-3, with 9 bases lining up with TRBD1. This CDR3 contains 14 residues. Germline CDR1 DFQATT, CDR2 SNEGSKA (reference sequence). Germline trimming cut 5 bases from V and 13 bases from J; bases unmatched to any gene: 16. CDR3 in DNA: TGCAGTGCTGTTGAACCGGGACAGGGACGGAGGGAGTATTTT. Translating gives CSAVEPGQGRREYF.

This clonotype was detected many times. The chain couples TRBV10-3 to TRBJ2-6; 8 bases line up with TRBD1. The CDR3 is 17 residues long. Germline CDR1 and CDR2: ENHRY and SYGVKD. J was trimmed by 2 bases and V by 6 bases; bases with no gene match: 9. The chain's CDR3 is CAIRDGQGKAGANVLTF. The DNA for the CDR3 is TGTGCCATCAGGGACGGACAGGGAAAGGCTGGGGCCAACGTCCTGACTTTC.

The chain couples TRBV6-5 to TRBJ1-2; 9 positions agree with TRBD1. This CDR3 contains 14 residues. V gave up 6 bases and J gave up 2 bases; unmatched junction bases: 4. Germline CDR1 MNHEY, CDR2 SVGAGI. The CDR3 here is CASSWDRVNYGYTF. In DNA, the CDR3 is TGTGCCAGCAGCTGGGACAGGGTGAACTATGGCTACACCTTC.

The V and J genes are TRBV5-1 and TRBJ1-2; no firm D call. The V gene's germline CDR1 is SGHRS and CDR2 YFSETQ. V was trimmed by 8 bases and J by 2 bases, leaving 16 bases between them. The CDR3 sequence is 14 residues long. In DNA form, the CDR3 reads TGCGCCAGTCCCATTCGGACCGTCAACTATGGCTACACCTTC. This sequence encodes CASPIRTVNYGYTF.

Only a few counts were recorded for this clonotype. This chain links TRBV11-2 with TRBJ2-3; 8 bases agree with TRBD1. The CDR3 runs 16 residues. Germline-derived CDR1 and CDR2 are SGHAT and FQNNGV. V was clipped by 5 bases and J by 5 bases; unmatched bases: 12. DNA of the CDR3: TGTGCCAGCAGCGACAGAACAGGGGGATACGTAGATACGCAGTATTTT. It translates to CASSDRTGGYVDTQYF.

The rearrangement joins TRBV7-9 to TRBJ2-7; 8 bases map to TRBD2. The CDR3 totals 13 residues. Germline loops: CDR1 SEHNR, CDR2 FQNEAQ (reference sequence). Trimming removed 8 bases from V and 5 bases from J; junction bases left unmatched: 8. This CDR3 is CASGLGGGHEQYF. In DNA form, the CDR3 reads TGTGCCAGCGGCCTCGGGGGGGGCCACGAGCAGTACTTC.